The following is a T cell receptor (beta chain) sequence with its context. A read error is possible here, since a much larger clone lies one base away. Authors' processing steps: Quantification of nucleated cells was approximated via reference gene primer amplification. Only in-frame clones appear in the TCRdb table, and some are missing; sequencing was by immunoSEQ multiplex PCR. The DNA was the basis for D and trimming; V, J and clone size are from that table. The sample gives a few hundred thousand clones, nearly 90% of which show up once; approximately 5% is in the top ten. This sample stems from a study of blood T cell repertoires in COVID-19. The germline CDR1 and CDR2 sequences are SGHDN and FVKESK. Losses at the gene ends were 11 bases for V and 3 bases for J; bases not matched to a gene: 6. The CDR3 has 12 residues.

The sequenced material came from PBMCs or T cells enriched from blood (not recorded which). The chain employs TRBV14 and TRBJ2-7, with 8 nucleotides matching TRBD2. The receptor was isolated from a woman aged 30 to 39 who had recovered from COVID-19. DNA of the CDR3: TGTGCCTCGGGGGGGCAGATCTACGAGCAGTACTTC. It yields the protein CASGGQIYEQYF. Full variable domain (missing parts from reference TRBV14 and TRBJ2-7): EAGVTQFPSHSVIEKGQTVTLRCDPISGHDNLYWYRRVMGKEIKFLLHFVKESKQDESGMPNNRFLAERTGGTYSTLKVQPAELEDSGVYFCASGGQIYEQYFGPGTRLTVT.